This T cell receptor beta chain was identified during a study of blood T cell repertoires in COVID-19. This table comes from immunoSEQ multiplex PCR, and its TCRdb copy is limited to in-frame clones, with some not included. In the table there are a few hundred thousand clones, 70% to 90% of which are singletons. The age range of participants was roughly 18 to 90 years, with residence in 20 to 25 US areas. The V gene end was trimmed by 2 bases and the J gene end by 4 bases; junction bases not matched to a gene: 8. Germline lookup yields CDR1 SGHRS and CDR2 YFSETQ. The CDR3 spans 15 residues. The J gene is TRBJ2-7, the V gene TRBV5-1; 8 bases align to TRBD2. The receptor was isolated from a woman between 50 and 59 years old who had been exposed to COVID-19. Sequenced input: PBMCs or T cells enriched from blood (not recorded which). CDR3 residues: CASSLGAGERYEQYF. CDR3 sequence (DNA): TGCGCCAGCAGCTTAGGAGCGGGGGAGCGTTACGAGCAGTACTTC.